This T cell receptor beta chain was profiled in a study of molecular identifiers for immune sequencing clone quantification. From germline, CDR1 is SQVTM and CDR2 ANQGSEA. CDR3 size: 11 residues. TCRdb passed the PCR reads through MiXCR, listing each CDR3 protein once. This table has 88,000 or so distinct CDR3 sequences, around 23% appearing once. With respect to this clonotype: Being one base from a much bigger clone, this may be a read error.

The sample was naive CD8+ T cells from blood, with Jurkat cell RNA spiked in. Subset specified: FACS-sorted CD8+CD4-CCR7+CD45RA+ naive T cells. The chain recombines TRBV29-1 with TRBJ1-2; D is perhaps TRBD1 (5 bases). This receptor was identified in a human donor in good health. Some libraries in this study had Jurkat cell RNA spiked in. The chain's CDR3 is CGVATVYGYTF. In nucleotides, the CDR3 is TGCGGCGTTGCGACAGTCTATGGCTACACCTTC.